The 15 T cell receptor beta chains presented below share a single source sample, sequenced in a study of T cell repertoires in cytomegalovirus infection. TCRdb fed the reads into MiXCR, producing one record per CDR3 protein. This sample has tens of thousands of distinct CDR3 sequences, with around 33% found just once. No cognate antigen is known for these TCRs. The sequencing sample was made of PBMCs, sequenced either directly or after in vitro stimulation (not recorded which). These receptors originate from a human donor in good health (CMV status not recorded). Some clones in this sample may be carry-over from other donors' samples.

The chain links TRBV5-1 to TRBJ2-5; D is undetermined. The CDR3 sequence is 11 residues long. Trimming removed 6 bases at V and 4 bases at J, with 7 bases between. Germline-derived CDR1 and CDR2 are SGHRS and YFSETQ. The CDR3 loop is CASKSVETQYF. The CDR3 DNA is TGCGCCAGCAAAAGCGTAGAGACCCAGTACTTC.

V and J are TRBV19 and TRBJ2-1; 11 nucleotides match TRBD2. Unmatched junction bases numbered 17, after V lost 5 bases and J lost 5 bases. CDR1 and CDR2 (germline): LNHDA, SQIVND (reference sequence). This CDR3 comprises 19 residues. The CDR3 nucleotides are TGTGCCAGTAGTCGCTGGGGTAGCGGGGGGGCCGTAGTTCACAATGAGCAGTTCTTC. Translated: CASSRWGSGGAVVHNEQFF.

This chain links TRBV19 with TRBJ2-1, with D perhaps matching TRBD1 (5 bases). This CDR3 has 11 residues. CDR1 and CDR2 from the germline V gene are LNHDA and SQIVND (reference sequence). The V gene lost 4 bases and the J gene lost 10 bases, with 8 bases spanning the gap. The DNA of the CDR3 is TGTGCCAGTAGTACAGGGCCCGAGCAGTTCTTC. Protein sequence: CASSTGPEQFF.

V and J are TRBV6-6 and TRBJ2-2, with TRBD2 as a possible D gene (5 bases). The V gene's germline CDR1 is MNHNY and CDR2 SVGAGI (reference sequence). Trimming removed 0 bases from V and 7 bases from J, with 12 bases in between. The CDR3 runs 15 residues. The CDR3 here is CASSYSSGRIGELFF. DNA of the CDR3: TGTGCCAGCAGTTACTCCAGCGGAAGGATCGGGGAGCTGTTTTTT.

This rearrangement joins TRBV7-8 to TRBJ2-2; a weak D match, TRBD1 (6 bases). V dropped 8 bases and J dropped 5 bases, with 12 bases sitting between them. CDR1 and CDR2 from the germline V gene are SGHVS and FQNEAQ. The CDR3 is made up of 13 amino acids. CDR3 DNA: TGTGCCAGCGCCGGGACATTTACCGGGGAGCTGTTTTTT. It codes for CASAGTFTGELFF.

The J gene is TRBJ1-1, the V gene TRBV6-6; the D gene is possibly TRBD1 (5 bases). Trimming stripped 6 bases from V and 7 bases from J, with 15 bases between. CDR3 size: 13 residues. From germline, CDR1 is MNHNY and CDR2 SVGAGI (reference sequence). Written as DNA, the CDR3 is TGTGCCAGCAGCCCCGGGGCCCCCCTTGAAGCTTTCTTT. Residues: CASSPGAPLEAFF.

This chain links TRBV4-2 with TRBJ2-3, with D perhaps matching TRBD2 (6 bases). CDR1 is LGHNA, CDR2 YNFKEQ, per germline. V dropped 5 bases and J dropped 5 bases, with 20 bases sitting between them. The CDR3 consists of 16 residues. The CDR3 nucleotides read TGTGCCAGCAGCGGTCAACTAGCCACCGTTAGAGATACGCAGTATTTT. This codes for CASSGQLATVRDTQYF.

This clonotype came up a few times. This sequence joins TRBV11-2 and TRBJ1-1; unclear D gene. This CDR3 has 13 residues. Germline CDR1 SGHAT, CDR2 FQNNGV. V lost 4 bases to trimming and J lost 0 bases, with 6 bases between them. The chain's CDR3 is CASSYVMNTEAFF. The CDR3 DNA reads TGTGCCAGCAGCTACGTAATGAACACTGAAGCTTTCTTT.

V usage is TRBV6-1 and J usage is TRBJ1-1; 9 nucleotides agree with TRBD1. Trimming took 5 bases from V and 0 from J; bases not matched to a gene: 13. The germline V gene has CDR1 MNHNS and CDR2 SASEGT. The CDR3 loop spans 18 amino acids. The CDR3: CASSYPGQGPSVNTEAFF. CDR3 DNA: TGTGCCAGCAGTTACCCAGGACAGGGGCCGTCGGTGAACACTGAAGCTTTCTTT.

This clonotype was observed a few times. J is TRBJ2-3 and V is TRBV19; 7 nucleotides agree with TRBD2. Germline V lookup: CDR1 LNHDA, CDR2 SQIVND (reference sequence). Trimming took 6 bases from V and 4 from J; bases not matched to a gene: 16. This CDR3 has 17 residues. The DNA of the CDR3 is TGTGCCAGTAGGATACACAGCGCGGGGACTACCGCAGATACGCAGTATTTT. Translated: CASRIHSAGTTADTQYF. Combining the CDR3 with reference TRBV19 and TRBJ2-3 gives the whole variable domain DGGITQSPKYLFRKEGQNVTLSCEQNLNHDAMYWYRQDPGQGLRLIYYSQIVNDFQKGDIAEGYSVSREKKESFPLTVTSAQKNPTAFYLCASRIHSAGTTADTQYFGPGTRLTVL.

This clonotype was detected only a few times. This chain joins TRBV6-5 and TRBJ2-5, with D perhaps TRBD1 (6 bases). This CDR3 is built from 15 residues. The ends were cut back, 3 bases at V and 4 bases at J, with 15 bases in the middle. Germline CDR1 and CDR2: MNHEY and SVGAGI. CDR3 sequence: CASSYGGARLETQYF. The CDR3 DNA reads TGTGCCAGCAGTTATGGGGGCGCAAGGTTAGAGACCCAGTACTTC.

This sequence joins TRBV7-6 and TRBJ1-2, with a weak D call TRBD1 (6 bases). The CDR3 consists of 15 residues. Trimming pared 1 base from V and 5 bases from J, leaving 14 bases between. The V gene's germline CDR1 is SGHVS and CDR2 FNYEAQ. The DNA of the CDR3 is TGTGCCAGCAGCTTAGAGCCAGGGGATGTATATGGCTACACCTTC. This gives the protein CASSLEPGDVYGYTF.

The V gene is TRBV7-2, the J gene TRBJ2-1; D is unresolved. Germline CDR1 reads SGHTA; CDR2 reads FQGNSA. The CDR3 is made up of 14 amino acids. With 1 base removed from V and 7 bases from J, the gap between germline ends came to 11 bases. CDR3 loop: CASSLGPRWNEQFF. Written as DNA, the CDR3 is TGTGCCAGCAGCTTAGGACCGAGGTGGAATGAGCAGTTCTTC.

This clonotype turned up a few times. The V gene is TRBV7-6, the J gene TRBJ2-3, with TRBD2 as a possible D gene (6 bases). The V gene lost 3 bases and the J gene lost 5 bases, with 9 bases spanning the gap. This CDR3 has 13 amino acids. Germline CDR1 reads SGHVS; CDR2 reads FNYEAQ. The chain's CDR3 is CASSLEGKDTQYF. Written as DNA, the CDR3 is TGTGCCAGCAGCTTGGAGGGGAAAGATACGCAGTATTTT.

Written as DNA, the CDR3 is TGTGCCAGCAGTTACCCCCAAGTCAGGGTACAGATCCTCTCCTACGAGCAGTACTTC. It codes for CASSYPQVRVQILSYEQYF. The V call is TRBV6-6, the J call TRBJ2-7; weak D call: TRBD1 (5 bases). Trimming shortened V by 2 bases and J by 0 bases, and 23 bases separated the two germline ends. Germline CDR1 and CDR2: MNHNY and SVGAGI (reference sequence). The CDR3 covers 19 residues.